One and the same sample provided the 19 T cell receptor beta chains below, sequenced in a study of identical twins. TCRdb redid the calling of the 5' RACE reads with MiXCR, one entry per CDR3 protein. The sample includes about 190,000 distinct CDR3 sequences, 15% seen only once; the top ten take 40%. The sample was also linked to a second study, of T cells expressing NK-cell markers.

The sample was CD8+ T cells sorted from blood. The origin of the receptors is a woman aged 18-29 years in good health.

This chain links TRBV29-1 with TRBJ2-1, with TRBD2 matching over 9 bases. Per germline, CDR1 SQVTM and CDR2 ANQGSEA. V was clipped by 8 bases and J by 9 bases; unmatched bases: 8. CDR3 length equals 12 residues. CDR3 bases: TGCAGCATGGGGTTAGCGGGGGTTGAGCAGTTCTTC. Its translation: CSMGLAGVEQFF.

In this sample, this clonotype turned up a few times. The V gene is TRBV27, the J gene TRBJ2-7; 10 bases fit TRBD2. The CDR3 is 15 residues long. Germline CDR1 reads MNHEY; CDR2 reads SMNVEV (reference sequence). Trimming at V came to 3 bases and at J to 2 bases, leaving 4 bases not matched to a gene. In DNA form, the CDR3 reads TGTGCCAGCAGTTTGTCCCTAGCGGGGGCCTACGAGCAGTACTTC. It translates to CASSLSLAGAYEQYF.

There are many counts of this clonotype. The chain links TRBV12-3 or TRBV12-4 to TRBJ1-1; no definite D call. V was clipped by 3 bases and J by 10 bases, with 12 bases between them. The length of the CDR3 is 12 residues. The CDR3 region is CASSFGSTLAFF. CDR3 nucleotides: TGTGCCAGCAGTTTCGGGTCCACTCTAGCTTTCTTT.

The J gene is TRBJ1-2, the V gene TRBV29-1; 9 bases agree with TRBD1. The germline gives CDR1 SQVTM, CDR2 ANQGSEA. V was pared by 5 bases and J by 6 bases, with 7 bases of the junction left unmatched. The CDR3 has 13 amino acids. CDR3 residues: CSVPGQGENGYTF. DNA for the CDR3: TGCAGCGTTCCGGGACAGGGAGAAAATGGCTACACCTTC.

The rearrangement links TRBV20-1 to TRBJ1-2; D unclear. The CDR3 extends over 11 amino acids. CDR1 and CDR2 from the germline V gene are DFQATT and SNEGSKA (reference sequence). Trimming shortened V by 6 bases and J by 8 bases, and 13 bases separated the two germline ends. The CDR3 loop is CSAWWGRGYTF. For the CDR3, the DNA is TGCAGTGCCTGGTGGGGTAGAGGCTACACCTTC.

This clonotype was picked up a small number of times. J is TRBJ1-1 and V is TRBV6-5; D not resolved. The CDR3 has 17 amino acids. Trimming left V 0 bases short and J 0 bases short, with 14 bases between. CDR1 and CDR2 (germline): MNHEY, SVGAGI. Here the CDR3 DNA reads TGTGCCAGCAGTTACTCGAGTAGGGCTTCACTGAACACTGAAGCTTTCTTT. Its protein is CASSYSSRASLNTEAFF.

The gene calls are TRBV25-1 and TRBJ1-2; TRBD1 matches at 8 bases. J gave up 4 bases and V 6 bases, and 16 bases lay outside the gene matches. This CDR3 contains 17 residues. Germline V CDR1 and CDR2: MGHDK, SYGVNS. For the CDR3, the DNA is TGTGCCAGCAGGACAGACAGGGGCCCCGGGTGGAGCTATGGCTACACCTTC. This gives the protein CASRTDRGPGWSYGYTF.

V and J are TRBV7-6 and TRBJ2-1; TRBD2 matches 8 bases. J gave up 2 bases and V 1 base, and 4 bases lay outside the gene matches. The CDR3 is made up of 16 amino acids. The germline V gene has CDR1 SGHVS and CDR2 FNYEAQ. As DNA, the CDR3 is TGTGCCAGCAGCTTAGGCACTAGCGGACCCTACAATGAGCAGTTCTTC. Residues: CASSLGTSGPYNEQFF.

The chain recombines TRBV27 with TRBJ2-7; D not resolved. V dropped 4 bases and J dropped 4 bases, with 8 bases sitting between them. The V gene's germline CDR1 is MNHEY and CDR2 SMNVEV (reference sequence). The CDR3 covers 12 residues. CDR3 nucleotides: TGTGCCAGCAGTTCAGTTCCTTACGAGCAGTACTTC. Translation gives CASSSVPYEQYF.

This clonotype showed up just a few times. This sequence joins TRBV7-9 and TRBJ2-7; TRBD2 matches at 9 bases. The ends lost 4 bases at V and 0 bases at J; junction bases unmatched: 7. CDR1 is SEHNR, CDR2 FQNEAQ, per germline (reference sequence). The length of the CDR3 is 16 residues. The DNA of the CDR3 is TGTGCCAGCAGCTCCCGCCGGACTAGCGACTCCTACGAGCAGTACTTC. It encodes CASSSRRTSDSYEQYF.

The chain carries TRBV29-1 and TRBJ2-1, with 14 bases identical to TRBD2. V was clipped by 7 bases and J by 8 bases; unmatched bases: 7. This CDR3 region has 14 residues. CDR1 SQVTM and CDR2 ANQGSEA come from the germline V gene. For the CDR3, the DNA is TGCAGCGCCCCGGGACTAGCGGGAGTGGATGAGCAGTTCTTC. This encodes CSAPGLAGVDEQFF.

This chain links TRBV14 with TRBJ1-1, with D possibly matching TRBD1 (5 bases). Trimming removed 2 bases at V and 1 base at J, with 8 bases between. CDR3 length: 14 amino acids. Germline loops: CDR1 SGHDN, CDR2 FVKESK. The CDR3 sequence: CASSQLGQNTEAFF. The CDR3 region has the DNA TGTGCCAGCAGCCAACTTGGACAGAACACTGAAGCTTTCTTT.

The V call is TRBV7-6, the J call TRBJ1-1; D perhaps matches TRBD1 (5 bases). The V and J ends lost 6 bases and 2 bases respectively, with 13 bases between them. The CDR3 sequence is 14 residues long. The germline V gene encodes CDR1 SGHVS and CDR2 FNYEAQ. The CDR3 region is CASRDGTGNTEAFF. In DNA, the CDR3 is TGTGCCAGCAGGGATGGGACGGGAAACACTGAAGCTTTCTTT.

This clonotype was detected a few times. The V call is TRBV12-3 or TRBV12-4, the J call TRBJ2-1, with TRBD1 matching 9 bases. V was clipped by 3 bases and J by 10 bases; unmatched bases: 10. The CDR3 loop spans 15 amino acids. Here the CDR3 reads CASSLRTGEAGEQFF. CDR3 in DNA: TGTGCCAGCAGTTTGAGGACAGGGGAGGCAGGCGAGCAGTTCTTC.

The V gene is TRBV5-1, the J gene TRBJ1-1; 9 nucleotides align to TRBD1. J was trimmed by 1 base and V by 1 base; bases with no gene match: 2. Looked up from germline, CDR1 is SGHRS and CDR2 is YFSETQ. The CDR3 runs 15 residues. This CDR3 is CASSLRDRENTEAFF. For the CDR3, the DNA is TGCGCCAGCAGCTTGAGGGACAGGGAGAACACTGAAGCTTTCTTT.

This chain uses TRBV29-1 with TRBJ2-5, with a tentative D call TRBD2 (6 bases). Trimming pared 2 bases from V and 2 bases from J, leaving 12 bases between. CDR3 size: 14 residues. The germline V gene encodes CDR1 SQVTM and CDR2 ANQGSEA. The CDR3 DNA is TGCAGCGTTGAAAGGGCGGGGAATCAAGAGACCCAGTACTTC. Protein product: CSVERAGNQETQYF.

A few counts support this clonotype. The chain combines TRBV12-3 or TRBV12-4 with TRBJ2-1; 7 bases agree with TRBD2. The V segment lost 6 bases and the J segment 3 bases; nucleotides outside the gene matches: 5. This CDR3 region has 14 residues. This CDR3 reads CASSKRDGYNEQFF. The CDR3 DNA reads as TGTGCCAGCAGCAAGCGGGATGGCTACAATGAGCAGTTCTTC.

This clonotype turned up a few times. This CDR3 reads CASSNTGLAVSYNEQFF. In DNA form, the CDR3 reads TGTGCCAGCAGTAATACGGGACTAGCGGTCTCCTACAATGAGCAGTTCTTC. The rearrangement links TRBV6-2 or TRBV6-3 to TRBJ2-1, with 11 bases that match TRBD2. The CDR3 runs to 17 residues. The germline V gene has CDR1 MNHEY and CDR2 SVGEGT. V shed 5 bases and J 0 bases; nucleotides not matched to a gene: 6.

The chain employs TRBV20-1 and TRBJ2-1, with 8 positions matching TRBD2. V gave up 1 base and J gave up 4 bases; unmatched junction bases: 6. The germline gives CDR1 DFQATT, CDR2 SNEGSKA (reference sequence). The CDR3 spans 15 residues. The CDR3 DNA sequence: TGCAGTGCTAGAGGGGCAGCGGGGGATTACAATGAGCAGTTCTTC. Translating gives CSARGAAGDYNEQFF.